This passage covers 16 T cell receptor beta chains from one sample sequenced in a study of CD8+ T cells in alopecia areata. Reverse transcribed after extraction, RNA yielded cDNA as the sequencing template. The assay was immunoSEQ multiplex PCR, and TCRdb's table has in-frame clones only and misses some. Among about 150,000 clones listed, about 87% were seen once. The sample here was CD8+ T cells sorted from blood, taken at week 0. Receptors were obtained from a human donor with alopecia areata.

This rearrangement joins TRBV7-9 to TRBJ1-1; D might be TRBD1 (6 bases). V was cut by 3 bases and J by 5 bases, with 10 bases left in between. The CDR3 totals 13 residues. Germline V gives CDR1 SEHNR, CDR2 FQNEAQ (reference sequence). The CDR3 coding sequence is TGTGCCAGCAGCTTGGGGGGCCAGACTGAAGCTTTCTTT. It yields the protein CASSLGGQTEAFF.

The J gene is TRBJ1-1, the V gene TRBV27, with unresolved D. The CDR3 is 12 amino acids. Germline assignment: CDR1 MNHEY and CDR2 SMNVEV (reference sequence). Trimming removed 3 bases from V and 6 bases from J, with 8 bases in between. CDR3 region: CASSFSGAEAFF. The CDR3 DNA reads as TGTGCCAGCAGTTTTAGTGGGGCTGAAGCTTTCTTT.

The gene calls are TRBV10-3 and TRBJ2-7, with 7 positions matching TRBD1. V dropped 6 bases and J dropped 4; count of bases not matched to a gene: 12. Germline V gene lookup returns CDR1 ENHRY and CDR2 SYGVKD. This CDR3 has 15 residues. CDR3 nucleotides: TGTGCCATCAGGGAGGATTCGACAGGGAAGTACGAGCAGTACTTC. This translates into CAIREDSTGKYEQYF.

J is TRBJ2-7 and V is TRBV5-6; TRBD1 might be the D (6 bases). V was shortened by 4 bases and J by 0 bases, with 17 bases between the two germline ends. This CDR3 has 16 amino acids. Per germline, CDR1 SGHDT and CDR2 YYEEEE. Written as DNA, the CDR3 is TGTGCCAGCAGCCCGCATCCAGGACAGATCTCCTACGAGCAGTACTTC. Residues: CASSPHPGQISYEQYF. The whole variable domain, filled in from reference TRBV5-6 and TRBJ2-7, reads DAGVTQSPTHLIKTRGQQVTLRCSPKSGHDTVSWYQQALGQGPQFIFQYYEEEERQRGNFPDRFSGHQFPNYSSELNVNALLLGDSALYLCASSPHPGQISYEQYFGPGTRLTVT.

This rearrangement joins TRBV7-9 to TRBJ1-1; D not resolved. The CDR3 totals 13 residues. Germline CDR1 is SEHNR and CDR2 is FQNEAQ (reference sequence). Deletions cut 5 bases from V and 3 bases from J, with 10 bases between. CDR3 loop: CASSPPFDTEAFF. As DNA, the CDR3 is TGTGCCAGCAGCCCCCCCTTTGACACTGAAGCTTTCTTT.

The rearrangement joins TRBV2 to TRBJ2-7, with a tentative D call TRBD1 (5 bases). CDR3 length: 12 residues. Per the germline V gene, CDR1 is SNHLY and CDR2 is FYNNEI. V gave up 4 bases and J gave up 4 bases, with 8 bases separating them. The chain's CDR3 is CASSGSGYEQYF. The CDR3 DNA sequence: TGTGCCAGCAGTGGGTCAGGGTACGAGCAGTACTTC. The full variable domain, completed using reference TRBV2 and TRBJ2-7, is EPEVTQTPSHQVTQMGQEVILRCVPISNHLYFYWYRQILGQKVEFLVSFYNNEISEKSEIFDDQFSVERPDGSNFTLKIRSTKLEDSAMYFCASSGSGYEQYFGPGTRLTVT.

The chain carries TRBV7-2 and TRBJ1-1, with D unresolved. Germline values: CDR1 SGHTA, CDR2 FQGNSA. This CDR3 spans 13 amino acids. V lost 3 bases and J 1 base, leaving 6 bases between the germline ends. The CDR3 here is CASSFPENTEAFF. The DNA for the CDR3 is TGTGCCAGCAGCTTTCCCGAGAACACTGAAGCTTTCTTT.

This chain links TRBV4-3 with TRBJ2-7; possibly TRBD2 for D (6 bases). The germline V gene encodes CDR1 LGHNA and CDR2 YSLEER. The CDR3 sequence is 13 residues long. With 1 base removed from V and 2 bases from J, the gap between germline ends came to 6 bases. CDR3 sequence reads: CASSQGLAYEQYF. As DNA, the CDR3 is TGCGCCAGCAGCCAAGGACTAGCCTACGAGCAGTACTTC.

The CDR3 DNA follows: TGTGCCAGCAGCCTGACTAGCGGGGGGACCTACAATGAGCAGTTCTTC. The encoded protein is CASSLTSGGTYNEQFF. The chain recombines TRBV7-8 with TRBJ2-1, with 13 bases identical to TRBD2. The CDR3 has 16 residues. Germline V lookup: CDR1 SGHVS, CDR2 FQNEAQ. The junction had 3 bases not matched to a gene; V was cut back by 5 bases and J by 2 bases.

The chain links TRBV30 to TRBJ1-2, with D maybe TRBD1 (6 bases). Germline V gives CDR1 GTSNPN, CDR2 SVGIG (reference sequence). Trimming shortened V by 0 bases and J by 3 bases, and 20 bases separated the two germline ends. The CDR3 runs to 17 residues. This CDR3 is CAWSVPNWGQNHYGYTF. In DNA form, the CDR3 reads TGTGCCTGGAGTGTTCCGAATTGGGGGCAGAACCACTATGGCTACACCTTC.

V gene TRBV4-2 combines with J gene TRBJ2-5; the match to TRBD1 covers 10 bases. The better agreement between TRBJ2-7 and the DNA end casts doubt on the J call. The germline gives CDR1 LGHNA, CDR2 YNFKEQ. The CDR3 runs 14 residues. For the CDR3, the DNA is TGTGCCAGCAGCCCGAGACAGGGGGCGAACGAGCAGTACTTC. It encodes CASSPRQGANEQYF.

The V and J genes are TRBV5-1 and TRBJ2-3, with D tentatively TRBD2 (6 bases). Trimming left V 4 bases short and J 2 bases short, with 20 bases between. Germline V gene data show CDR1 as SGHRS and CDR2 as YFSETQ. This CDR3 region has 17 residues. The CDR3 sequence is CASSPGAGTGFTDTQYF. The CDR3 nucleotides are TGCGCCAGCAGCCCGGGAGCAGGGACCGGATTCACAGATACGCAGTATTTT.

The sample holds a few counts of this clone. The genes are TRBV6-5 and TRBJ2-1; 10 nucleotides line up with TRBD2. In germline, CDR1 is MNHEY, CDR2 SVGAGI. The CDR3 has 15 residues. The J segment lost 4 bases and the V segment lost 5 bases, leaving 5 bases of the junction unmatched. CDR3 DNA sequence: TGTGCCAGCAGTGACTTACTAGCGGGGTACAATGAGCAGTTCTTC. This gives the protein CASSDLLAGYNEQFF.

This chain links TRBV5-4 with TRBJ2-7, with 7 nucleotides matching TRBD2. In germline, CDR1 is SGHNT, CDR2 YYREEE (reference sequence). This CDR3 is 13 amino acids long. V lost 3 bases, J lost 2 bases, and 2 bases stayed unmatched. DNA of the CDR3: TGTGCCAGCAGCTCCGGACTAGCCTACGAGCAGTACTTC. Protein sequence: CASSSGLAYEQYF.

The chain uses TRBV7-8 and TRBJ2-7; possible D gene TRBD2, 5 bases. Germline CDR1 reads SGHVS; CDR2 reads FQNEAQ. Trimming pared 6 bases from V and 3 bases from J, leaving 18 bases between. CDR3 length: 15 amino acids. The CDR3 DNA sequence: TGTGCCAGCAGTCACCAACATGGCGGAGGCTACGAGCAGTACTTC. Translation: CASSHQHGGGYEQYF.

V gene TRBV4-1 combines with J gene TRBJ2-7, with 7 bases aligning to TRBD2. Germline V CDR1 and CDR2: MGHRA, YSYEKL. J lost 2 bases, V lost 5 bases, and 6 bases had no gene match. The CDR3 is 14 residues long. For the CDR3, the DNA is TGCGCCAGCAGCTATCGACTAGCCGCCTACGAGCAGTACTTC. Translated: CASSYRLAAYEQYF.